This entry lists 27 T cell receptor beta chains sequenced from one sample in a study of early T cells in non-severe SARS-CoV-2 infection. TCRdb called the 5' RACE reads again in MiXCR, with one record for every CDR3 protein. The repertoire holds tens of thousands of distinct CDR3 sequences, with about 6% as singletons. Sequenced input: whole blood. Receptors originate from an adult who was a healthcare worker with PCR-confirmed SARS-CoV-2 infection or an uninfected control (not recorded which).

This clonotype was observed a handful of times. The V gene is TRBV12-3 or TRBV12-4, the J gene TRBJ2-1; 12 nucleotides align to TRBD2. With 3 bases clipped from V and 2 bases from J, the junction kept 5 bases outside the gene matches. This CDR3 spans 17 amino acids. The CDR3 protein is CASSLRASGGAYNEQFF. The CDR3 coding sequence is TGTGCCAGCAGTTTGAGGGCTAGCGGGGGGGCCTACAATGAGCAGTTCTTC.

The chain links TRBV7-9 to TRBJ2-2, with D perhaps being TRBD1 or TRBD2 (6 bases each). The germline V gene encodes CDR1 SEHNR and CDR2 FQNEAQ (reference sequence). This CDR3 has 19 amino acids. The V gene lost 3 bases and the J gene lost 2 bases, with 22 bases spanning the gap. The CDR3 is CASSFLSERGVRNTGELFF. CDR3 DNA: TGTGCCAGCAGCTTCCTAAGTGAAAGGGGGGTAAGAAACACCGGGGAGCTGTTTTTT.

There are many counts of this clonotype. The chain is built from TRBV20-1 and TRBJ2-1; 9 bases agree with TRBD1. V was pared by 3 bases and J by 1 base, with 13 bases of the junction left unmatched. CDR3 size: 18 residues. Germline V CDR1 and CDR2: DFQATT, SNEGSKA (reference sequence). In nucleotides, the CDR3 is TGCAGTGCTAGGGATTACTATACAGGGGGCAATTCCTACAATGAGCAGTTCTTC. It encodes CSARDYYTGGNSYNEQFF.

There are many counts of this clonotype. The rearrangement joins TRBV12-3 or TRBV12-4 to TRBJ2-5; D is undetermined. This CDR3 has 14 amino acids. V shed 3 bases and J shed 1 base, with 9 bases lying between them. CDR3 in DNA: TGTGCCAGCAGTTTTGGTAATCCCCAAGAGACCCAGTACTTC. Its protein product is CASSFGNPQETQYF.

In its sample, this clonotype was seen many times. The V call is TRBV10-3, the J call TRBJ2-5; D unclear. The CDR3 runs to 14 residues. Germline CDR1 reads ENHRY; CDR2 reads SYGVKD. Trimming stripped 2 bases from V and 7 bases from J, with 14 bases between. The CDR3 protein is CAISEPDGLGTQYF. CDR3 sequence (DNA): TGTGCCATCAGTGAGCCGGACGGCCTGGGGACCCAGTACTTC.

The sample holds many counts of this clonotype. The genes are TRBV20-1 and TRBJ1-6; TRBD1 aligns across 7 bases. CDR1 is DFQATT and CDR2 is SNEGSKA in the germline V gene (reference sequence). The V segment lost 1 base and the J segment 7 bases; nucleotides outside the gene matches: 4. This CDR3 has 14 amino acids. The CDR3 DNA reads TGCAGTGCTAGAGCTGTACAGGGGAATTCACCCCTCCACTTT. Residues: CSARAVQGNSPLHF.

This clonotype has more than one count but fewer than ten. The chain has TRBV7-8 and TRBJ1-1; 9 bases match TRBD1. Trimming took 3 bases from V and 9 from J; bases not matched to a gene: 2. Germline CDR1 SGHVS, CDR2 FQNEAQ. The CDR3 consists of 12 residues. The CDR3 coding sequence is TGTGCCAGCAGCTTCGACAGGGGGAAAGCTTTCTTT. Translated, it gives CASSFDRGKAFF.

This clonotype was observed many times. CDR3 DNA sequence: TGTGCCAGCAGCAAGCGGACTAGCGGGGCCTACAATGACTACAATGAGCAGTTCTTC. Translating gives CASSKRTSGAYNDYNEQFF. This rearrangement joins TRBV11-3 to TRBJ2-1, with 12 bases identical to TRBD2. Germline lookup yields CDR1 SGHNT and CDR2 YENEEA. There are 19 residues in the CDR3. V lost 5 bases to trimming and J lost 3 bases; unmatched junction nucleotides: 14.

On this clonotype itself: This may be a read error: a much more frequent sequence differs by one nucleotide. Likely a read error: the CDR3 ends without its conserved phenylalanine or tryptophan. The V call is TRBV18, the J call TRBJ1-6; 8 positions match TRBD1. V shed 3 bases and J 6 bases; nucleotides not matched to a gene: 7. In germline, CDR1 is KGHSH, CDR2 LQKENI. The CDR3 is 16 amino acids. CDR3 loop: CASSPGQGSRNSPLHL. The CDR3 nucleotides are TGTGCCAGCTCACCCGGACAGGGTAGTCGTAATTCACCCCTCCACTTA.

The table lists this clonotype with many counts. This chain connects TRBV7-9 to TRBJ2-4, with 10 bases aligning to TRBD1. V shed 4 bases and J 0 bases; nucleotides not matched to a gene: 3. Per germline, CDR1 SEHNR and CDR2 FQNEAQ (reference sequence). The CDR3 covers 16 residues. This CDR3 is CASSSGQGRAKNIQYF. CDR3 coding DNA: TGTGCCAGCAGCTCGGGACAGGGGAGAGCCAAAAACATTCAGTACTTC.

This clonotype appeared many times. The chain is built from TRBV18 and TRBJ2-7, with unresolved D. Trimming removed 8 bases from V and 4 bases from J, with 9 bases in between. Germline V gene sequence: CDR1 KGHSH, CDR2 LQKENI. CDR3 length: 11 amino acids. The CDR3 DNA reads TGTGCCAGCGGAACCGAATACGAGCAGTACTTC. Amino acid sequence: CASGTEYEQYF.

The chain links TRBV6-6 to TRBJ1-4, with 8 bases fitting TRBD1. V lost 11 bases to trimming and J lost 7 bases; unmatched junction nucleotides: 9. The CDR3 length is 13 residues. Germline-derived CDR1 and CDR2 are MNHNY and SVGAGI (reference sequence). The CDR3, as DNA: TGTGCCCCCGGGGACCAGGGGGCTGAAAAACTGTTTTTT. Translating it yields CAPGDQGAEKLFF.

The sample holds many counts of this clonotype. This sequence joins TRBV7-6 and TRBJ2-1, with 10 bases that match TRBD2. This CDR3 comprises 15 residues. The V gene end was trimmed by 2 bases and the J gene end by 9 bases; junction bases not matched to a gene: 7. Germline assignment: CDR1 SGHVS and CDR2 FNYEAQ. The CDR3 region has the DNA TGTGCCAGCAGCTTACAGCTAGCGGGAGTGGGTGAGCAGTTCTTC. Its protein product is CASSLQLAGVGEQFF.

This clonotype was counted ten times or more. Here the CDR3 DNA reads TGTGCCATCAGTCCCTCCGGGACAGGGAACGACGAGCAGTACTTC. This encodes CAISPSGTGNDEQYF. V usage is TRBV10-3 and J usage is TRBJ2-7; the match to TRBD1 covers 9 bases. CDR3 length: 15 amino acids. With V trimmed by 5 bases and J by 5 bases, 10 bases remained unmatched. CDR1 ENHRY and CDR2 SYGVKD come from the germline V gene.

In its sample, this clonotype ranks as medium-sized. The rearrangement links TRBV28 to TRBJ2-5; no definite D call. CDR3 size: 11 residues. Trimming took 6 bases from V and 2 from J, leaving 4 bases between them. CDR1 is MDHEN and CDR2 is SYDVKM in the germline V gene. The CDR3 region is CASSLQETQYF. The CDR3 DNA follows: TGTGCCAGCAGCTTACAAGAGACCCAGTACTTC.

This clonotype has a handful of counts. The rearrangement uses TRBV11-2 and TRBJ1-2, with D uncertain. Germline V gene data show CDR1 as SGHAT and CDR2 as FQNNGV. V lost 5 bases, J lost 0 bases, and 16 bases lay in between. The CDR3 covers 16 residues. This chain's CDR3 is CASSLLEGVANYGYTF. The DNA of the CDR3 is TGTGCCAGCAGCCTACTCGAGGGCGTAGCTAACTATGGCTACACCTTC.

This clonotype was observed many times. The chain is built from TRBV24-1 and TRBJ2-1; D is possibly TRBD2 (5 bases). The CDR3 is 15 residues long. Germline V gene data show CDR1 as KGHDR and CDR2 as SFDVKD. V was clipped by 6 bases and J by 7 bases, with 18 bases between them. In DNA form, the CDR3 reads TGTGCCACCAGTTATTACCCCGGGCCGGGAAATGAGCAGTTCTTC. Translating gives CATSYYPGPGNEQFF.

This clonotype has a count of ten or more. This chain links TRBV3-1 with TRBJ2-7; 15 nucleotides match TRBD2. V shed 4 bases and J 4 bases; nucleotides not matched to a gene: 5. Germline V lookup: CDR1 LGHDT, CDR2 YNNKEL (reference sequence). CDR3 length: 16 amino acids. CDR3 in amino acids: CASSPGLAGGIYEQYF. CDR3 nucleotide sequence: TGTGCCAGCAGCCCGGGACTAGCGGGGGGCATTTACGAGCAGTACTTC.

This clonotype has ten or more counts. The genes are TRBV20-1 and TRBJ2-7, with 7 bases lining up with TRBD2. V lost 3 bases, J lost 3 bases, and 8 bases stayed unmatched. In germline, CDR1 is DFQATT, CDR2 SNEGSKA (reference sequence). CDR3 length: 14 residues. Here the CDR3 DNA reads TGCAGTGCTAGGGAGCGGGAAGGATTCTACGAGCAGTACTTC. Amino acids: CSAREREGFYEQYF.

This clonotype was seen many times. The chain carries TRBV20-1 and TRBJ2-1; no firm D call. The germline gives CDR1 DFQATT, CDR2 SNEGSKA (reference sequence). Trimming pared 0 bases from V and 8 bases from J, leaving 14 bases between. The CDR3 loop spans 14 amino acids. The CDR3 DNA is TGCAGTGCTAGAGATTTAAAACGGGTTGATGAGCAGTTCTTC. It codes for CSARDLKRVDEQFF.

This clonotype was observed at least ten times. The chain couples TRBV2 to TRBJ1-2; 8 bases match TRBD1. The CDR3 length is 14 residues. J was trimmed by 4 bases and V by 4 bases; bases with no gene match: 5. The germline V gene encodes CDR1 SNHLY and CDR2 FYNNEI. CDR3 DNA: TGTGCCAGCAGTGCGGACAGGGATGGCTATGGCTACACCTTC. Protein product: CASSADRDGYGYTF.

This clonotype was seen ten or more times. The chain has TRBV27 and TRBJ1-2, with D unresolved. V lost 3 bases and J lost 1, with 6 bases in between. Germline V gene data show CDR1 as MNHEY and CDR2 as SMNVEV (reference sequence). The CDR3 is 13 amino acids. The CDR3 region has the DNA TGTGCCAGCAGTTTCGAGGGTAACTATGGCTACACCTTC. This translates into CASSFEGNYGYTF.

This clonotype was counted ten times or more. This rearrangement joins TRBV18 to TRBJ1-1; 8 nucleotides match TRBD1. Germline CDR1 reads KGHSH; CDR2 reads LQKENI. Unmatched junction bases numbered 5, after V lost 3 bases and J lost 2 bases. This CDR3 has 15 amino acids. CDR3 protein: CASSPRTGINTEAFF. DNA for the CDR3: TGTGCCAGCTCACCTAGGACAGGGATAAACACTGAAGCTTTCTTT.

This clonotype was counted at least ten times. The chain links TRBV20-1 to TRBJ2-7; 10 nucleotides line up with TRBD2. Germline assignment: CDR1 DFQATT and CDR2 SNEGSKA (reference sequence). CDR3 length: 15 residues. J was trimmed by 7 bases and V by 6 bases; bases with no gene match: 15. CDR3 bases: TGCAGTGCCCCGAACCGGGCTAGCGGGGGAGGGGAGCAGTACTTC. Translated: CSAPNRASGGGEQYF.

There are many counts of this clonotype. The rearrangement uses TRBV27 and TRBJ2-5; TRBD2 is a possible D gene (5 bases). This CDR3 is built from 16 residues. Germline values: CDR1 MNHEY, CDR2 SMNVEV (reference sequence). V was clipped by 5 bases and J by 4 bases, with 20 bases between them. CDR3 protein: CASSGWKREPRETQYF. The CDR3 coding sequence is TGTGCCAGCAGTGGGTGGAAGAGGGAACCACGAGAGACCCAGTACTTC.

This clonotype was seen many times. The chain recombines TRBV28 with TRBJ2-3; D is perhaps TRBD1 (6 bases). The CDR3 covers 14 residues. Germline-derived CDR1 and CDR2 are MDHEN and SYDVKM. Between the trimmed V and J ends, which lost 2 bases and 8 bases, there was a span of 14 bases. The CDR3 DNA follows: TGTGCCAGCAGTTTAGATCAGGGGCCGGTTACGCAGTATTTT. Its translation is CASSLDQGPVTQYF. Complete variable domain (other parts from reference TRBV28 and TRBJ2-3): DVKVTQSSRYLVKRTGEKVFLECVQDMDHENMFWYRQDPGLGLRLIYFSYDVKMKEKGDIPEGYSVSREKKERFSLILESASTNQTSMYLCASSLDQGPVTQYFGPGTRLTVL.

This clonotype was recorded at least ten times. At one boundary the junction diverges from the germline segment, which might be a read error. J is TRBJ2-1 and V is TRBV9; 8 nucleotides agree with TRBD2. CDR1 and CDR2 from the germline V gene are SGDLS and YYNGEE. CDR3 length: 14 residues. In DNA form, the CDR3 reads TGTGCCAGCAGCACCGGGGGGGGCTACTATGAGCAGTTCTTC. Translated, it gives CASSTGGGYYEQFF.